In this sample, the clone carrying this T cell receptor (beta chain) is medium-sized. Antigen specificity is unknown. The entry originates in a study of spatial heterogeneity in lung cancer. Study-level points and caveats: How many expanded intratumoral alpha and beta TCRs were present tracked the tumor mutation count, which was a count of nonsynonymous mutations.

The time point here: sample taken at primary tumor resection. The cohort: 70 to 85 early-stage, untreated non-small cell lung cancer patients. The CDR3 spans 11 residues. The germline V gene has CDR1 DFQATT and CDR2 SNEGSKA (reference sequence). After removal of 6 bases from V and 6 bases from J, the junction contained 2 bases not matched to a gene. TCRdb reprocessed the 5' RACE reads with MiXCR, giving one entry per CDR3 protein. The sample shows some 2,900 distinct CDR3 sequences, 4% to 5.5% of them seen only once. The sequencing here drew on lung tumor tissue, taken at surgery. The rearrangement joins TRBV20-1 to TRBJ2-1; TRBD2 matches at 7 bases. The sequence was obtained from a female donor with early-stage non-small cell lung cancer. The CDR3 DNA reads TGCAGTGCCCTAGCGGTCAATGAGCAGTTCTTC. Protein product: CSALAVNEQFF.